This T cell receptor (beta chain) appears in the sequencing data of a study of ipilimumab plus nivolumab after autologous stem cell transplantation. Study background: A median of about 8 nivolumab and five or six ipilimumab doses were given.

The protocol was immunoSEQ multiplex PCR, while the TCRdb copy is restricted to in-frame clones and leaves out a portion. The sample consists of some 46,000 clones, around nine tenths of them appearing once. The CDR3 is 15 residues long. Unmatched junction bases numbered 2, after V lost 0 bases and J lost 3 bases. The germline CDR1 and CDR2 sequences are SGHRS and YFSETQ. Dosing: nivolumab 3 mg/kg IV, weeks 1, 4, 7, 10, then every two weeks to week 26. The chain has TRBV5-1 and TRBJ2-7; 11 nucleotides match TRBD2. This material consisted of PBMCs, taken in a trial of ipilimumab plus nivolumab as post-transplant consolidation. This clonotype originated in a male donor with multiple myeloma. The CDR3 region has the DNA TGCGCCAGCAGCTTGGGGACTAGCGGGCTCTACGAGCAGTACTTC. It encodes CASSLGTSGLYEQYF.